This T cell receptor (beta chain) was found in a study of blood T cell repertoires in COVID-19. Study-level background: Acute and convalescent COVID-19 samples came from the United States, Italy and Spain. The cDNA or gDNA used as material had been derived from T cells, B-cell-depleted T cells, or PBMCs.

The CDR3 contains 16 residues. The germline CDR1 and CDR2 sequences are MNHEY and SVGEGT. The V and J ends lost 2 bases and 1 base respectively, with 13 bases between them. Measured with immunoSEQ multiplex PCR; TCRdb has only the in-frame clones, and not every one. The table records about 87,000 clones, 86% of them present only once. The clonotype was recovered from a human donor in a cohort sampled during active COVID-19. The gene calls are TRBV6-2 or TRBV6-3 and TRBJ2-3, with a possible D match to TRBD2 (5 bases). The specimen sequenced was peripheral blood. CDR3 coding DNA: TGTGCCAGCAGTTACGACGAGACTAACGGCACAGATACGCAGTATTTT. Its protein is CASSYDETNGTDTQYF.